The 23 T cell receptor beta chains below come from one sample, sequenced in a study of early T cells in non-severe SARS-CoV-2 infection. TCRdb reprocessed the 5' RACE reads via MiXCR and lists one record per CDR3 protein. In the table there are over 30,000 distinct CDR3 sequences, approximately 6% of which are singletons. The sample taken for sequencing was whole blood. These TCRs come from an adult who was a healthcare worker with PCR-confirmed SARS-CoV-2 infection or an uninfected control (not recorded which).

This clonotype has only a few counts. The gene calls are TRBV5-5 and TRBJ1-4; the match to TRBD1 covers 8 bases. The germline V gene encodes CDR1 SGHKS and CDR2 YYEKEE (reference sequence). Trimming removed 4 bases from V and 4 bases from J; junction bases left unmatched: 6. The CDR3 totals 15 residues. CDR3 in DNA: TGTGCCAGCAGCGGAAACAGGGGGTATAATGAAAAACTGTTTTTT. Its protein product is CASSGNRGYNEKLFF.

The V and J genes are TRBV7-2 and TRBJ2-3; possibly TRBD2 for D (6 bases). The CDR3 is 15 residues long. Germline CDR1 is SGHTA and CDR2 is FQGNSA. Between the trimmed V and J ends, which lost 4 bases and 0 bases, there was a span of 11 bases. The CDR3 sequence is CASSSSGTSTDTQYF. The CDR3 nucleotides read TGTGCCAGCAGCTCCTCCGGGACTAGCACAGATACGCAGTATTTT.

The rearrangement joins TRBV7-9 to TRBJ2-5, with D perhaps matching TRBD1 (6 bases). Germline V gene sequence: CDR1 SEHNR, CDR2 FQNEAQ (reference sequence). CDR3 size: 15 residues. V shed 5 bases and J shed 3 bases, with 16 bases lying between them. This chain's CDR3 is CASSPATGSKETQYF. The DNA for the CDR3 is TGTGCCAGCAGCCCCGCTACAGGGTCAAAAGAGACCCAGTACTTC.

This clonotype was counted a few times. The chain is built from TRBV11-2 and TRBJ2-1; no definite D call. Germline V gives CDR1 SGHAT, CDR2 FQNNGV. The CDR3 has 14 amino acids. Between the trimmed V and J ends, which lost 0 bases and 2 bases, there was a span of 5 bases. The CDR3 sequence: CASSLDRPYNEQFF. The CDR3 bases are TGTGCCAGCAGCTTAGATCGACCCTACAATGAGCAGTTCTTC.

This clonotype showed up many times. The V and J genes are TRBV6-2 or TRBV6-3 and TRBJ1-6; D is unclear. The CDR3 has 15 amino acids. Between the trimmed V and J ends, which lost 7 bases and 0 bases, there was a span of 10 bases. Germline assignment: CDR1 MNHEY and CDR2 SVGEGT. DNA of the CDR3: TGTGCCAGCACGGAACCTCGCTCCTATAATTCACCCCTCCACTTT. Residues: CASTEPRSYNSPLHF.

This clonotype was seen repeatedly, ten times or more. This chain joins TRBV20-1 and TRBJ2-2; D could derive from TRBD1 or TRBD2 (5 bases each). With 1 base removed from V and 2 bases from J, the gap between germline ends came to 11 bases. The germline V gene has CDR1 DFQATT and CDR2 SNEGSKA (reference sequence). The CDR3 length is 15 residues. CDR3 in DNA: TGCAGTGCTAGAGTTGGGGGAACCAACACCGGGGAGCTGTTTTTT. Protein product: CSARVGGTNTGELFF.

This clonotype was seen at least ten times. This rearrangement joins TRBV27 to TRBJ1-6; D gene ambiguous. V lost 5 bases and J lost 0, with 11 bases in between. Germline V CDR1 and CDR2: MNHEY, SMNVEV (reference sequence). The CDR3 consists of 16 residues. CDR3 loop: CASSPGRYSYNSPLHF. DNA of the CDR3: TGTGCCAGCAGTCCCGGGCGGTACTCCTATAATTCACCCCTCCACTTT.

The chain carries TRBV12-3 or TRBV12-4 and TRBJ2-7; D uncertain. V was trimmed by 1 base and J by 4 bases, leaving 8 bases between them. This CDR3 spans 13 amino acids. The DNA of the CDR3 is TGTGCCAGCAGTTTAGGGCGGAGATACGAGCAGTACTTC. It yields the protein CASSLGRRYEQYF.

This clonotype was picked up many times. The J gene is TRBJ2-7, the V gene TRBV25-1, with unresolved D. The CDR3 spans 11 residues. Deletions cut 1 base from V and 7 bases from J, with 5 bases between. The germline V gene has CDR1 MGHDK and CDR2 SYGVNS. CDR3 coding DNA: TGTGCCAGCAGTGAATTTTTGGAGCAGTACTTC. It encodes CASSEFLEQYF.

By share, this clonotype ranks as medium-sized. This chain joins TRBV6-4 and TRBJ2-1; TRBD1 aligns across 8 bases. After removal of 6 bases from V and 2 bases from J, the junction contained 6 bases not matched to a gene. CDR1 is MRHNA and CDR2 is SNTAGT in the germline V gene. The CDR3 is 15 residues long. CDR3 in amino acids: CASRATGEAYNEQFF. Here the CDR3 DNA reads TGTGCCAGCAGAGCGACAGGGGAGGCCTACAATGAGCAGTTCTTC.

The chain carries TRBV7-6 and TRBJ2-1; 8 bases align to TRBD2. The CDR3 is 15 amino acids. After removal of 3 bases from V and 4 bases from J, the junction contained 5 bases not matched to a gene. CDR1 is SGHVS, CDR2 FNYEAQ, per germline. The CDR3 loop is CASSLDPSGYNEQFF. The CDR3 DNA sequence: TGTGCCAGCAGCTTGGACCCTAGCGGGTACAATGAGCAGTTCTTC.

This clonotype was seen a handful of times. The CDR3 spells CASSVATVAGGDTQYF. In DNA, the CDR3 is TGTGCCAGCAGCGTAGCTACGGTAGCGGGCGGAGATACGCAGTATTTT. The genes are TRBV9 and TRBJ2-3; 7 nucleotides match TRBD2. Germline assignment: CDR1 SGDLS and CDR2 YYNGEE. The CDR3 sequence is 16 residues long. Unmatched junction bases numbered 9, after V lost 0 bases and J lost 5 bases.

Only a few counts were recorded for this clonotype. V usage is TRBV10-3 and J usage is TRBJ1-5, with D tentatively TRBD1 (5 bases). This CDR3 has 14 residues. CDR1 and CDR2 (germline): ENHRY, SYGVKD. V was pared by 4 bases and J by 2 bases, with 9 bases between. The CDR3 DNA reads as TGTGCCATCAGTGCGACAGTTGGCAATCAGCCCCAGCATTTT. This gives the protein CAISATVGNQPQHF.

The chain uses TRBV2 and TRBJ2-5; D gene unclear. This CDR3 region has 13 residues. Germline V gene data show CDR1 as SNHLY and CDR2 as FYNNEI. Trimming shortened V by 1 base and J by 5 bases, and 8 bases separated the two germline ends. The DNA of the CDR3 is TGTGCCAGCAGTGAAGTGGGCATGGAGACCCAGTACTTC. Amino acid sequence: CASSEVGMETQYF.

This clonotype has ten or more counts. The chain recombines TRBV9 with TRBJ1-6; 7 bases line up with TRBD1. CDR1 is SGDLS and CDR2 is YYNGEE in the germline V gene. This CDR3 is 15 amino acids long. V lost 3 bases and J lost 1; bases outside the gene matches: 1. The CDR3 DNA follows: TGTGCCAGCAGCGGACAGGGATCCTATAATTCACCCCTCCACTTT. Translation: CASSGQGSYNSPLHF.

This clonotype was found a few times. The chain recombines TRBV6-2 or TRBV6-3 with TRBJ2-3, with a weak D call TRBD2 (5 bases). Trimming removed 6 bases from V and 2 bases from J, with 9 bases in between. This CDR3 has 13 amino acids. Germline V gene data show CDR1 as MNHEY and CDR2 as SVGEGT. In nucleotides, the CDR3 is TGTGCCAGCAGCCTTCTAGCCACAGATACGCAGTATTTT. Translating it yields CASSLLATDTQYF.

This clonotype was picked up many times. The chain employs TRBV4-1 and TRBJ2-7, with 8 bases lining up with TRBD1. Germline-derived CDR1 and CDR2 are MGHRA and YSYEKL. Trimming at V came to 0 bases and at J to 0 bases, leaving 10 bases not matched to a gene. This CDR3 has 18 amino acids. The CDR3 coding sequence is TGCGCCAGCAGCCAAGATTTGGAGGGACAGGCAAGCTCCTACGAGCAGTACTTC. Amino acids: CASSQDLEGQASSYEQYF.

A single count supports this clonotype. This could be a read error, since a much larger clone is one nucleotide away. J is TRBJ2-5 and V is TRBV5-5; D gene unclear. In germline, CDR1 is SGHKS, CDR2 YYEKEE (reference sequence). The CDR3 has 14 amino acids. This CDR3 is CVSSLPSRAETQYF. The CDR3 DNA is TGTGTCAGCAGCTTGCCTTCTCGCGCGGAGACCCAGTACTTC.

This clonotype occurred many times. The chain has TRBV5-1 and TRBJ2-5, with a weak D call TRBD2 (5 bases). V dropped 3 bases and J dropped 2 bases, with 8 bases sitting between them. Germline loops: CDR1 SGHRS, CDR2 YFSETQ. The CDR3 totals 13 residues. CDR3 nucleotides: TGCGCCAGCAGCTCGGGATGGCAAGAGACCCAGTACTTC. As protein: CASSSGWQETQYF.

This clonotype came up many times. This chain joins TRBV4-1 and TRBJ2-7, with 8 bases that match TRBD1. The CDR3 extends over 15 amino acids. With 5 bases clipped from V and 1 base from J, the junction kept 7 bases outside the gene matches. Germline V gene data show CDR1 as MGHRA and CDR2 as YSYEKL. In DNA, the CDR3 is TGCGCCAGCAGCTACACAGGGGGTAGATCCTACGAGCAGTACTTC. Protein sequence: CASSYTGGRSYEQYF.

The gene calls are TRBV7-3 and TRBJ2-7; perhaps TRBD2 as D (8 bases). CDR3 length: 16 residues. V lost 9 bases and J 3 bases, leaving 24 bases between the germline ends. Germline V gene sequence: CDR1 SGHTA, CDR2 FQGTGA. In DNA form, the CDR3 reads TGTGCCAGACGAAACAGGGGACTAGTGGGACACTACGAGCAGTACTTC. It yields the protein CARRNRGLVGHYEQYF.

The rearrangement links TRBV7-2 to TRBJ2-2, with 10 positions matching TRBD1. Germline assignment: CDR1 SGHTA and CDR2 FQGNSA. This CDR3 has 14 residues. V trimming: 3 bases; J trimming: 6 bases; junction bases outside the gene matches: 1. The CDR3 sequence is CASSLGTGAGELFF. The CDR3 DNA sequence: TGTGCCAGCAGCTTGGGGACAGGGGCCGGGGAGCTGTTTTTT. The variable domain in full, with the rest retrieved from reference TRBV7-2 and TRBJ2-2, is GAGVSQSPSNKVTEKGKDVELRCDPISGHTALYWYRQSLGQGLEFLIYFQGNSAPDKSGLPSDRFSAERTGGSVSTLTIQRTQQEDSAVYLCASSLGTGAGELFFGEGSRLTVL.

The table lists this clonotype with many counts. The chain has TRBV5-1 and TRBJ2-1; D is unclear. The germline V and J ends were trimmed by 7 bases and 5 bases, with 10 bases remaining between them. The CDR3 is 12 residues long. CDR1 is SGHRS, CDR2 YFSETQ, per germline. The DNA for the CDR3 is TGCGCCAGCTCGCAGGCTGACAATGAGCAGTTCTTC. It specifies CASSQADNEQFF. The full variable domain, completed using reference TRBV5-1 and TRBJ2-1, is KAGVTQTPRYLIKTRGQQVTLSCSPISGHRSVSWYQQTPGQGLQFLFEYFSETQRNKGNFPGRFSGRQFSNSRSEMNVSTLELGDSALYLCASSQADNEQFFGPGTRLTVL.